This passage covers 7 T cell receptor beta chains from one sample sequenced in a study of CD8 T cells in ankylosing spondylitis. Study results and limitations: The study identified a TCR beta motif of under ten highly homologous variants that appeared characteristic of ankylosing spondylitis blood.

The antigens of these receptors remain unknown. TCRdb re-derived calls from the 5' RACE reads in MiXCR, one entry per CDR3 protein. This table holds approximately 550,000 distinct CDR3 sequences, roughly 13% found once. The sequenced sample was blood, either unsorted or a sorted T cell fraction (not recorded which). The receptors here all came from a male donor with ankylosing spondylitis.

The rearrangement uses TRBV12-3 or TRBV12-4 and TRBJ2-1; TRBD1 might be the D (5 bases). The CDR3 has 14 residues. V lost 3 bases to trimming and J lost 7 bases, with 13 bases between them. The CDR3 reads CASSFGHRGNEQFF. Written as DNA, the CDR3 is TGTGCCAGCAGTTTCGGACACAGAGGTAATGAGCAGTTCTTC.

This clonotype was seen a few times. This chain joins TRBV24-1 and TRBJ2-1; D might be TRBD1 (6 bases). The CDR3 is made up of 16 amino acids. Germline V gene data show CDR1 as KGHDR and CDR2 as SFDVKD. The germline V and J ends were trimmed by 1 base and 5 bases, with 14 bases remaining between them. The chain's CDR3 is CATSDFTGNINNEQFF. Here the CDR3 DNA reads TGTGCCACCAGTGATTTTACAGGGAATATCAACAATGAGCAGTTCTTC.

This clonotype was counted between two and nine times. The CDR3: CATSRDTSDNEQFF. Here the CDR3 DNA reads TGTGCCACCAGCAGAGATACTAGCGACAATGAGCAGTTCTTC. This chain uses TRBV15 with TRBJ2-1; 7 bases match TRBD2. CDR1 is LNHNV, CDR2 YYDKDF, per germline (reference sequence). The CDR3 runs to 14 residues. V was clipped by 0 bases and J by 5 bases; unmatched bases: 1.

CDR3 in DNA: TGTGCCAGCTCACCCTCTCTAGCGGGCCACAATGAGCAGTTCTTC. Amino acid sequence: CASSPSLAGHNEQFF. The chain recombines TRBV18 with TRBJ2-1; 8 bases agree with TRBD2. The CDR3 runs 15 residues. The germline V gene encodes CDR1 KGHSH and CDR2 LQKENI. V lost 3 bases to trimming and J lost 5 bases; unmatched junction nucleotides: 6.

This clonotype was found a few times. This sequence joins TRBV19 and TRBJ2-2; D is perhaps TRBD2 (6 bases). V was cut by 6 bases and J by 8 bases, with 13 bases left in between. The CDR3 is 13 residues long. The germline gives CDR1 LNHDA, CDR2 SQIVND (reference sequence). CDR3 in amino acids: CASSPVGGGELFF. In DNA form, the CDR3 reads TGTGCCAGTAGCCCGGTCGGGGGTGGGGAGCTGTTTTTT.

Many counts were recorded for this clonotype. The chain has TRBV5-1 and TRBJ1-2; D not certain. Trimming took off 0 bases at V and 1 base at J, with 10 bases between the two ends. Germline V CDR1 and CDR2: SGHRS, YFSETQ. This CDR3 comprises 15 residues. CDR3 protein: CASSLVTSFNYGYTF. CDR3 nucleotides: TGCGCCAGCAGCTTGGTTACCAGCTTTAACTATGGCTACACCTTC.

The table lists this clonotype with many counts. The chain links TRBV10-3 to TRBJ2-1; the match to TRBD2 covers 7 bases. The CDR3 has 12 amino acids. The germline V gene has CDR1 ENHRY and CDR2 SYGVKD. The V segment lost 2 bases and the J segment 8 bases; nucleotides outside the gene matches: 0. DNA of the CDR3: TGTGCCATCAGTGAGCGGGGGGATGAGCAGTTCTTC. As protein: CAISERGDEQFF.